A single T cell receptor (beta chain) is shown here with its context. Indicated time point: pre-treatment sample, taken before nivolumab and TIL therapy. Looked up from germline, CDR1 is SGHRS and CDR2 is YFSETQ. Deletions cut 1 base from V and 0 bases from J, with 7 bases between. CDR3 length: 15 amino acids. This sample was included in a study of TIL therapy for anti-PD-1-resistant metastatic lung cancer. Study context: Tumor harvest preceded PD-1/PD-L1 blockade, followed by nivolumab treatment. By whole-exome sequencing, median non-synonymous tumor mutation burden was more than 1.2 mutations per megabase.

The immunoSEQ assay was v3. Survey-level samples got around 2.1 million read pairs; deep-level samples got roughly 5-6 million. The repertoire was sequenced with immunoSEQ multiplex PCR; TCRdb's copy has only in-frame clones and lacks some. The sample holds more than 55,000 clones, roughly 69% seen once. The receptor's source is a person between 25 and 80 years old with non-small cell lung cancer. The chain joins TRBV5-1 to TRBJ1-4; no definite D call. Sample: blood, taken at baseline. The CDR3 loop is CASSLLNPTNEKLFF. Here the CDR3 DNA reads TGCGCCAGCAGCTTGCTAAATCCAACTAATGAAAAACTGTTTTTT.